The T cell receptor (beta chain) under discussion was sequenced for a study of Graves' ophthalmopathy and Graves' hyperthyroidism (dated by TCRdb to 2016 to 2019). Some background on the complete study: Peripheral blood was collected at initial diagnosis, prior to any treatment. TCR beta repertoire signatures were used to distinguish Graves' ophthalmopathy from Graves' hyperthyroidism and to predict progression to ophthalmopathy. In total, 135 blood samples were TCR-sequenced: roughly 45 ophthalmopathy, roughly 77 hyperthyroidism and approximately 17 hyperthyroidism-to-ophthalmopathy patients. To explore V-J signatures that distinguish ophthalmopathy from hyperthyroidism, a discovery set of more than 90 patients was enrolled, made up of around 40 with ophthalmopathy and fewer than 60 with stable hyperthyroidism. An independent validation cohort was composed of 18 hyperthyroidism patients and around 16 patients who later progressed from hyperthyroidism to ophthalmopathy. In about 6 hyperthyroidism patients, T-cell repertoires of thyroid tissue and blood were compared. Following sample collection, hyperthyroidism patients were given methimazole at a starting dose of 30 mg daily, and ophthalmopathy patients were given high-dose intravenous methylprednisolone. General conclusions and limits of the study: Most expanded thyroid clonotypes with a frequency above 0.001 also appeared in blood, which suggests that blood repertoires may reflect the immune response in the thyroid. No statistical method was used to set the sample size in advance, and the investigators knew which group each participant was assigned to. In cross-validation, the 13-signature model distinguished ophthalmopathy from stable hyperthyroidism with 87.88% sensitivity and 81% to 82% specificity, while in the test set the corresponding values were roughly 80% and 75%. In validation, the model predicted ophthalmopathy progression with 70.59% sensitivity and roughly 72% specificity; 12 predicted patients were CT-confirmed with GO in a median of roughly 6.8 months.

As encoded in the germline V gene, CDR1 is ENHRY while CDR2 is SYGVKD. V loses 10 bases, J loses 6 bases, and the germline ends lie 16 bases apart. From the cysteine up to the phenylalanine, the CDR3 has a length of 12 residues. Just the 36-base CDR3 DNA is kept, in frame starting at base 1. Ophthalmopathy patients were characterized by moderately to severely active disease, a Clinical Activity Score of at least 3, a NOSPECS grade of at least 4, and a disease duration under 3 months. Anyone with other autoimmune diseases, uncontrolled infections, pregnancy or lactation was excluded from the study. Diagnosis was based on clinical symptoms, serum thyroxine, TRAb, thyroid ultrasound and orbital computed tomography. Ficoll-Paque density gradient centrifugation was used to isolate PBMCs from around 10 ml of fresh peripheral blood. Total RNA was extracted using Trizol reagent, and RNA quality was checked on an Agilent 2100 Bioanalyzer.

TCR beta CDR3 regions were amplified from RNA transcripts for repertoire sequencing. The first round of RT-PCR was done with HTBI primers and the Qiagen OneStep RT-PCR kit, and was followed by a second round of multiplex PCR, then size selection and purification. Sequencing of the libraries was carried out on an Illumina HiSeq2000 in paired-end mode with 100 bp reads. Concerning the study's data processing: SOAPnuke was used for read processing, and reads with adapters, uncalled bases, a mean Phred below 15, or no exact constant-primer or identifier match were discarded. COPE v1.2.5 was used to merge the high-quality paired reads. Unique nucleotide sequences were defined as clonotypes and aligned to IMGT TRB V, D and J references using MiTCR v1.1. The analysis was limited to V-J combinations with a frequency above 0.0001, which together covered roughly 99% of the repertoires. For each V-J combination, a TCR clonal expansion and chaos score was defined as the ratio of F50 clonal expansion to chaos observed in the TCRdist matrix. Welch's t-statistics and random forest were used to reduce the features to 10 to 15 V-J combinations, which were then used as input to a naive Bayes classifier. The similarity between thyroid and blood repertoires was quantified using the Morisita-Horn index. The public reads were quality trimmed at Q25 with fastp and then assembled into clones with MiXCR by TCRdb, keeping productive beta chains. Identical CDR3 protein sequences are pooled into one entry, listed with their most common genes and DNA. Here the V and J calls rest on TCRdb's processing, not on the authors' analysis. The sample includes about 740,000 distinct CDR3 sequences, with 40% observed a single time. The biggest ten clones account for 44% of the sample.

In its sample, this clonotype was seen a few times. It has no known antigen specificity. One base away there is no much larger clone; base qualities are not given. This TCR derives from an adult man with Graves' ophthalmopathy. In this chain, TRBV10-3 is recombined with TRBJ2-7; the D gene is possibly TRBD1, with 5 bases matching. The sequenced material came from peripheral blood. The CDR3 has the sequence CASHRGNSEQYF. The DNA reads TGTGCCAGCCATAGGGGAAACTCCGAGCAGTACTTC.